This T cell receptor (beta chain) originates from a study of T cells in Graves' hyperthyroidism and ophthalmopathy. General study findings and limits: Classification by a 13 V-J model distinguished ophthalmopathy from stable hyperthyroidism.

Trimming removed 1 base from V and 9 bases from J; junction bases left unmatched: 11. This CDR3 contains 15 residues. Germline CDR1 is DFQATT and CDR2 is SNEGSKA (reference sequence). To note about this clonotype: The antigen is not known.

The TCR beta CDR3 regions underwent amplification using RNA transcripts as the source. A set of HTBI primers served as the primers for a first-round RT-PCR of the TCR CDR3. TCRdb ran MiXCR on the multiplex PCR reads and lists one entry per CDR3 protein. The data show 700,000 or so distinct CDR3 sequences, with about a sixth seen just once and roughly 8% held by the top ten. Aged 18 to 65, the patients had hyperthyroidism that was newly diagnosed and had lasted under 2 months. This sample holds PBMCs from 10 ml fresh peripheral blood. The chain links TRBV20-1 to TRBJ2-1, with TRBD2 identical over 8 bases. The sample taken for sequencing was blood. The source is a man aged 18 to 29 with Graves' hyperthyroidism. The CDR3 DNA is TGCAGTGCTAGAGCAGCGGGGGTGGGGAAAGGTGAGCAGTTCTTC. It encodes CSARAAGVGKGEQFF.